What follows is one TCR beta chain and its context. The antigen remains undetermined. All the donors were Caucasian adults who lived in Nashville, Tennessee. The data belong to a study of shared clonotypes between healthy human individuals. General study points: With few donors, the genetic and exposure-history diversity represented was limited. Against clonotypes common to all four donors, non-shared ones had lower generation probabilities.

With 5 bases removed from V and 9 bases from J, the gap between germline ends came to 14 bases. Germline CDR1 is SQVTM and CDR2 is ANQGSEA. The CDR3 is 12 residues long. The method was immunoSEQ multiplex PCR; TCRdb's version includes in-frame clones alone and lacks a portion of them. The data hold roughly 2,500,000 clones, with more than 85% observed a single time. This chain joins TRBV29-1 and TRBJ2-1; no clear D gene. Sample: naive CD4+ T cells from PBMCs. Indicated subset: CD45RA+ positively selected. The source of this sequence is a man aged 18 to 30 in good health. Some clones in this sample may be carry-over from other donors' samples. The CDR3 loop reads CSVNVLVAEQFF. DNA for the CDR3: TGCAGCGTTAACGTCCTGGTTGCTGAGCAGTTCTTC.